This TCR beta chain emerged from a study of CD8 T cells in Susac syndrome. FACS was used to enrich TEMRA cells, whereas the CD8+ and CD4+ T cells were obtained by negative isolation. RNA amounts of about 0.5 to 1 ug underwent reverse transcription with random hexamers. Amplification of TCR beta CDR3 by immunoSEQ multiplex PCR spanned 54 Vbeta and 13 Jbeta. TCRdb called the immunoSEQ multiplex PCR reads again in MiXCR, with one record for every CDR3 protein. The sample records roughly 150,000 distinct CDR3 sequences, roughly 95% being singletons. This CDR3 comprises 12 residues. The V and J ends lost 6 bases and 8 bases respectively, with 16 bases between them. Per the germline V gene, CDR1 is DFQATT and CDR2 is SNEGSKA (reference sequence).

This chain connects TRBV20-1 to TRBJ1-2, with TRBD1 as a possible D gene (5 bases). Sequencing input: CD4+ T cells from PBMCs. This TCR derives from a human donor with multiple sclerosis. CDR3 region: CSASGLPEGYTF. DNA of the CDR3: TGCAGTGCGTCGGGACTACCGGAGGGCTACACCTTC.